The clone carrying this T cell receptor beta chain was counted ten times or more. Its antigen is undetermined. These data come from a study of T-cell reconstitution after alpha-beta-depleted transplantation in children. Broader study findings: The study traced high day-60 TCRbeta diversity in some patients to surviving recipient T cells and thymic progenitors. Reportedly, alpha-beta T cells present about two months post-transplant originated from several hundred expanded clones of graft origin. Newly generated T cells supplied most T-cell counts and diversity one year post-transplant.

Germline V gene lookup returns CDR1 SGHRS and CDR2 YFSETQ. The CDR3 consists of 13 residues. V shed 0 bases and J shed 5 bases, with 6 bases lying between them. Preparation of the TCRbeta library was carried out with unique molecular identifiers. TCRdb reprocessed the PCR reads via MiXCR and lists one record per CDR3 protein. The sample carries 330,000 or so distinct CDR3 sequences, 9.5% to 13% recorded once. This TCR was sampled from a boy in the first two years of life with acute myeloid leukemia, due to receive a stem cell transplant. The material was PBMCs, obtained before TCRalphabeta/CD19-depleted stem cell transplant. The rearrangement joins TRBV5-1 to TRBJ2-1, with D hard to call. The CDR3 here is CASSLDLNNEQFF. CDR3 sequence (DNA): TGCGCCAGCAGCTTGGACCTCAACAATGAGCAGTTCTTC.